This T cell receptor (beta chain) was recorded in a study of blood T cell repertoires in COVID-19 (dated by TCRdb to the early 2020s). As for the study more broadly: The collaborator samples originated in the United States, Italy and Spain and spanned the acute and convalescent phases of COVID-19. The repertoires were released in a freely available public database meant as a resource for research on the immune response to SARS-CoV-2. Where HLA class I and class II types were available, the types were taken from metadata supplied by the sample provider, not from assay-based typing. Samples were obtained from the ongoing ImmuneRACE study (first 160 participants) and from about 1,300 subjects provided by 6 global collaborators. A de-identified subject ID, COVID-19 status, age in years and sex were almost always included in the sample metadata. The prospective study material was composed of cDNA or gDNA derived from T cells, B-cell-depleted T cells, or PBMCs. Subjects who had been exposed to COVID-19, were actively infected with it, or had recovered from it provided the deeply sampled blood TCRbeta repertoires that made up the dataset.

Whole blood was collected in K2EDTA tubes by collaborating institutions according to the institutions' own protocols. For TCRbeta analysis, collaborators shipped samples as frozen whole blood, isolated PBMCs, or DNA extracted from either of those sample types. Of note for this clone: No antigen is known for it. Nothing much larger sits one base from this clone, and base qualities are not available.

Findings and caveats that apply to the study as a whole: The amount of clinical and demographic metadata varied by source and participant and was provided uncurated.

V loses 4 bases, J loses 0 bases, and the germline ends lie 15 bases apart. In the germline V gene, CDR1 corresponds to SGHTA and CDR2 to FQGNSA. The CDR3 numbers 16 residues from cysteine through phenylalanine. Only CDR3 DNA is held: 48 bases, read in frame from base 1. TCRbeta CDR3 regions were amplified from genomic DNA using the immunoSEQ Assay, a bias-controlled multiplex PCR. The original methods were these. The number of nucleated cells in each sample was estimated from the amplification of reference gene primers within the assay. To quantify the absolute abundance of each unique TCRbeta CDR3 rearrangement, sequence reads were collapsed and filtered. For each sample, productive Simpson clonality was calculated as the square root of Simpson's diversity index over productive rearrangements. TCRdb holds this immuneACCESS table with in-frame rearrangements only. Some clones are missing; in checked studies, unresolved V genes explain under half, and the rest has no known cause. V and J calls and clone size are given by that table; D and trimming were obtained from the DNA. For this sample there are about 250,000 clones; about four fifths appear just once. 4% to 5.5% of the sample belongs to the ten largest clones.

Sequenced: peripheral blood. This TCR was recovered from a man aged 50 to 60 with active or convalescent COVID-19. The chain is made from TRBV7-2 and TRBJ1-2, and perhaps TRBD1 as D gene, on 5 matching bases. The DNA reads TGTGCCAGCAGCTCCCGCGGGGGACGGACTAACTATGGCTACACCTTC. Its amino acids are CASSSRGGRTNYGYTF.